This T cell receptor beta chain was captured by sequencing in a study of response to subunit inactivated influenza vaccine (dated by TCRdb to the late 2010s). Turning to the overall study: To follow how T cells responded to a trivalent subunit inactivated influenza vaccine, the researchers relied on deep quantitative profiling of the T cell receptor repertoire.

In the case of this clonotype: What this receptor recognizes is not known. At one boundary the junction diverges from the germline segment, which might be a read error.

Library generation was performed with RT-PCR. Sequencing took place on an Illumina HiSeq 2500. TCRdb redid the processing of the public reads, applying fastp at Q25 and MiXCR, and retained in-frame beta chains. Each entry merges the rows of one CDR3 protein and shows their most common DNA and genes. For this sample the table gives hundreds of thousands of distinct CDR3 sequences, of which 11% to 15% were detected only once. Together, the top ten hold 6.5% to 8.5% of the sample. Including the terminal cysteine and phenylalanine, the CDR3 comprises 16 residues. Left in the record is the CDR3 DNA by itself, 48 bases read in frame from the first base. The CDR1 and CDR2 encoded by the germline V gene are MNHNS and SASEGT. Overall study results and their limits: It was suggested by the authors that each seasonal influenza vaccination may recruit only a limited number of new T cells.

The receptor was derived from a man over 45 who received an inactivated influenza vaccine. Donor details come from another sample of the same person, matched by shared clones. The sample was PBMCs from blood, taken around two weeks before vaccination. The V and J genes are TRBV6-1 and TRBJ2-3, with a tentative D call of TRBD1 or TRBD2, each matching 5 bases. The DNA sequence is given as TGTGACAGCAGGACCCTGAGGGGTAGAATAACAGATACGCAGTATTTT. Its translation reads: CDSRTLRGRITDTQYF.